The source of this T cell receptor beta chain is a study of radiotherapy plus CTLA-4 blockade in lung cancer. Findings and limits, study-wide: Researchers report tumor-derived TCR clones expanding in blood after radiotherapy plus ipilimumab.

Sequenced by immunoSEQ multiplex PCR; TCRdb stores in-frame clones only, minus some. The top ten hold around 20% of the sample, which has about 45,000 clones, roughly 63% seen once. As for this clone: Its antigen remains unknown.

The V and J ends lost 3 bases and 8 bases respectively, with 8 bases between them. The CDR3 is 12 amino acids. Germline lookup yields CDR1 MNHNS and CDR2 SASEGT. This rearrangement joins TRBV6-1 to TRBJ1-5, with D uncertain. The source material was peripheral blood, sampled from a patient treated with radiotherapy plus ipilimumab. This clonotype originated in a human donor with non-small cell lung cancer who had a partial response to radiotherapy plus ipilimumab. CDR3: CASSDVFKPQHF. The CDR3 nucleotides read TGTGCCAGCAGTGACGTTTTTAAGCCCCAGCATTTT.